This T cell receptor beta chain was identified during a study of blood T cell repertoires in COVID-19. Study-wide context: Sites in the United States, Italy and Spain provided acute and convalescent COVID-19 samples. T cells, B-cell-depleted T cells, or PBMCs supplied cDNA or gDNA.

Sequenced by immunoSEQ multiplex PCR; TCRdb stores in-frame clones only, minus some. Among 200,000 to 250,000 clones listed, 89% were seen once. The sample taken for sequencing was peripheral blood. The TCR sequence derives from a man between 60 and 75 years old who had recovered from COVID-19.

In DNA, the CDR3 is TGTGCCAGCAGTTACCAGGGGGATGGCTACACCTTC. Translating it yields CASSYQGDGYTF. The genes are TRBV6-5 and TRBJ1-2; 7 bases match TRBD1. The CDR3 contains 12 residues. V shed 2 bases and J 6 bases; nucleotides not matched to a gene: 0. Germline-derived CDR1 and CDR2 are MNHEY and SVGAGI.